This entry lists 3 T cell receptor beta chains sequenced from one sample in a study of T cell clonotyping in hematopoietic cell transplantation. Repertoires were generated with immunoSEQ multiplex PCR, while TCRdb's copy carries only in-frame clones and drops some. The repertoire holds more than 40,000 clones, with 95% as singletons. The specimen sequenced was peripheral blood mononuclear cells. The receptors were sampled from a man aged 30 to 39 in good health. Some clones in this sample may be carry-over from other donors' samples.

CDR3 nucleotide sequence: TGTGCCAGCAGCGGGGGGGGACAGGCTAACGCTGGAAACACCATATATTTT. Translated: CASSGGGQANAGNTIYF. This chain connects TRBV9 to TRBJ1-3; 8 nucleotides agree with TRBD1. V trimming: 3 bases; J trimming: 2 bases; junction bases outside the gene matches: 10. Germline-derived CDR1 and CDR2 are SGDLS and YYNGEE. The CDR3 sequence is 17 residues long.

This clone has more than one count but fewer than ten. J is TRBJ1-1 and V is TRBV29-1; D call uncertain. V lost 5 bases, J lost 8 bases, and 9 bases lay in between. This CDR3 region has 10 residues. Looked up from germline, CDR1 is SQVTM and CDR2 is ANQGSEA. The CDR3 DNA reads TGCAGCGTTCAGAAGGAGGAAGCTTTCTTT. This sequence encodes CSVQKEEAFF.

This chain links TRBV7-2 with TRBJ2-2, with 9 bases matching TRBD2. CDR1 is SGHTA and CDR2 is FQGNSA in the germline V gene. J gave up 3 bases and V 5 bases, and 4 bases lay outside the gene matches. The CDR3 is made up of 15 amino acids. For the CDR3, the DNA is TGTGCCAGCAGCCCCAGACTAGCGGACACCGGGGAGCTGTTTTTT. Its translation is CASSPRLADTGELFF.